This is a list of T cell receptor beta chains from one sample in a study of T cells in Graves' hyperthyroidism and ophthalmopathy. MiXCR was run by TCRdb on the multiplex PCR reads, yielding one entry per CDR3 protein. In the table there are around 250,000 distinct CDR3 sequences, about 17% of which are singletons. What was sequenced was blood. Receptors originate from a young woman with Graves' ophthalmopathy. The CDR3 runs from the conserved cysteine through the conserved F or W. Each record gives: V gene, clone size, D gene, J gene, CDR3 protein, CDR3 DNA. A D gene is named only where the DNA matches it firmly. Size is stated for part of the rows, as once, few or many counts, or as a class when the clone is expanded.

TRBV20-1	many	TRBD2	TRBJ2-7	CSARDGLAGHLFRYEQYF	TGCAGTGCTAGAGACGGACTAGCGGGACACCTTTTTAGGTACGAGCAGTACTTC
TRBV3-1	many	TRBD2	TRBJ2-5	CASSPPGLGRTQYF	TGTGCCAGCAGCCCTCCGGGACTAGGGCGTACCCAGTACTTC
TRBV5-1	many	TRBD2	TRBJ2-5	CASSLDPGGRVSGETQYF	TGCGCCAGCAGCTTGGATCCCGGCGGGAGGGTCAGTGGAGAGACCCAGTACTTC
TRBV30	many	TRBD2	TRBJ2-5	CAWSPSYIAGAQETQYF	TGTGCCTGGAGTCCCTCATATATAGCGGGGGCTCAAGAGACCCAGTACTTC
TRBV4-1	many	-	TRBJ1-5	CASSNQQGGEEPQHF	TGCGCCAGCAGCAACCAACAGGGAGGGGAGGAGCCCCAGCATTTT
TRBV28	many	-	TRBJ1-5	CASSLLQAENSNQPQHF	TGTGCCAGCAGTCTCCTCCAGGCGGAAAATAGCAATCAGCCCCAGCATTTT
TRBV20-1	many	TRBD2	TRBJ2-1	CSASSSGRGEQFF	TGCAGTGCTAGCAGTAGCGGGAGGGGTGAGCAGTTCTTC
TRBV28	-	-	TRBJ1-2	CASSSLGANSLFYGYTF	TGTGCCAGCAGTTCTCTCGGGGCGAATAGCCTATTCTATGGCTACACCTTC
TRBV28	many	-	TRBJ2-3	CASSLAWVVDTQYF	TGTGCCAGCAGTTTGGCATGGGTGGTGGATACGCAGTATTTT
TRBV28	many	-	TRBJ1-1	CASSYRVGTEAFF	TGTGCCAGCAGTTACAGGGTAGGGACTGAAGCTTTCTTT
TRBV20-1	many	-	TRBJ2-2	CSASAGQTNTGELFF	TGCAGTGCTAGTGCGGGACAGACTAACACCGGGGAGCTGTTTTTT
TRBV29-1	many	TRBD1	TRBJ1-1	CSVEDSYRGTEAFF	TGCAGCGTTGAAGATTCCTACAGGGGCACTGAAGCTTTCTTT
TRBV28	many	TRBD1	TRBJ1-5	CASSSLGTGGINQPQHF	TGTGCCAGCAGTTCTCTCGGGACAGGGGGTATTAATCAGCCCCAGCATTTT
TRBV18	many	TRBD2	TRBJ2-1	CASSPTSAYNEQFF	TGTGCCAGCTCGCCGACTAGCGCCTACAATGAGCAGTTCTTC
TRBV2	once	-	TRBJ1-6	CASGSPLHF	TGTGCCAGCGGTTCACCCCTCCACTTT
TRBV28	few	TRBD2	TRBJ2-2	CAGGGDGELFF	TGTGCCGGGGGGGGTGACGGGGAGCTGTTTTTT
TRBV5-1	many	TRBD1	TRBJ1-1	CASSGDRLGNTEAFF	TGCGCCAGCAGCGGGGACAGGCTAGGAAACACTGAAGCTTTCTTT
TRBV9	many	-	TRBJ1-2	CASSPRGLGADYGYTF	TGTGCCAGCAGCCCCAGAGGTCTGGGGGCGGACTATGGCTACACCTTC